This T cell receptor (beta chain) was sequenced for a study of human T cells and chemical hapten exposure. In the study overall: Diphenylcyclopropenone was applied weekly to patients' scalps across the approximately 24-week study. Study-level findings and limits: Expanded TCRs produced significantly more large CDR3 similarity clusters than controls did. Sensitizing with DPC caused no change in TCRs above 1 in 1000 frequency.

This CDR3 region has 15 residues. The V and J ends lost 0 bases and 3 bases, in that order; junction bases with no gene match: 2. Germline CDR1 is SGHRS and CDR2 is YFSETQ. Via MiXCR, TCRdb re-called the RACE reads, giving one row per CDR3 protein. This sample has about 97,000 distinct CDR3 sequences, with 27% found just once. A note on this clonotype: No antigen is known for it.

The time point was: patch test 3, about 24 weeks after DPC sensitization. Specified treatment: therapeutic diphenylcyclopropenone sensitization with weekly scalp DPC. Patch tests were applied only after blood draws. The specimen was whole blood, collected in connection with sensitization to the hapten diphenylcyclopropenone (DPC). This TCR was sampled from a man aged 35 to 55 with alopecia areata. Some clones in this sample may be carry-over from other donors' samples. The V gene is TRBV5-1, the J gene TRBJ2-1; 8 nucleotides align to TRBD2. The CDR3 reads CASSLGRGVYNEQFF. In DNA, the CDR3 is TGCGCCAGCAGCTTGGGGCGGGGGGTCTACAATGAGCAGTTCTTC.